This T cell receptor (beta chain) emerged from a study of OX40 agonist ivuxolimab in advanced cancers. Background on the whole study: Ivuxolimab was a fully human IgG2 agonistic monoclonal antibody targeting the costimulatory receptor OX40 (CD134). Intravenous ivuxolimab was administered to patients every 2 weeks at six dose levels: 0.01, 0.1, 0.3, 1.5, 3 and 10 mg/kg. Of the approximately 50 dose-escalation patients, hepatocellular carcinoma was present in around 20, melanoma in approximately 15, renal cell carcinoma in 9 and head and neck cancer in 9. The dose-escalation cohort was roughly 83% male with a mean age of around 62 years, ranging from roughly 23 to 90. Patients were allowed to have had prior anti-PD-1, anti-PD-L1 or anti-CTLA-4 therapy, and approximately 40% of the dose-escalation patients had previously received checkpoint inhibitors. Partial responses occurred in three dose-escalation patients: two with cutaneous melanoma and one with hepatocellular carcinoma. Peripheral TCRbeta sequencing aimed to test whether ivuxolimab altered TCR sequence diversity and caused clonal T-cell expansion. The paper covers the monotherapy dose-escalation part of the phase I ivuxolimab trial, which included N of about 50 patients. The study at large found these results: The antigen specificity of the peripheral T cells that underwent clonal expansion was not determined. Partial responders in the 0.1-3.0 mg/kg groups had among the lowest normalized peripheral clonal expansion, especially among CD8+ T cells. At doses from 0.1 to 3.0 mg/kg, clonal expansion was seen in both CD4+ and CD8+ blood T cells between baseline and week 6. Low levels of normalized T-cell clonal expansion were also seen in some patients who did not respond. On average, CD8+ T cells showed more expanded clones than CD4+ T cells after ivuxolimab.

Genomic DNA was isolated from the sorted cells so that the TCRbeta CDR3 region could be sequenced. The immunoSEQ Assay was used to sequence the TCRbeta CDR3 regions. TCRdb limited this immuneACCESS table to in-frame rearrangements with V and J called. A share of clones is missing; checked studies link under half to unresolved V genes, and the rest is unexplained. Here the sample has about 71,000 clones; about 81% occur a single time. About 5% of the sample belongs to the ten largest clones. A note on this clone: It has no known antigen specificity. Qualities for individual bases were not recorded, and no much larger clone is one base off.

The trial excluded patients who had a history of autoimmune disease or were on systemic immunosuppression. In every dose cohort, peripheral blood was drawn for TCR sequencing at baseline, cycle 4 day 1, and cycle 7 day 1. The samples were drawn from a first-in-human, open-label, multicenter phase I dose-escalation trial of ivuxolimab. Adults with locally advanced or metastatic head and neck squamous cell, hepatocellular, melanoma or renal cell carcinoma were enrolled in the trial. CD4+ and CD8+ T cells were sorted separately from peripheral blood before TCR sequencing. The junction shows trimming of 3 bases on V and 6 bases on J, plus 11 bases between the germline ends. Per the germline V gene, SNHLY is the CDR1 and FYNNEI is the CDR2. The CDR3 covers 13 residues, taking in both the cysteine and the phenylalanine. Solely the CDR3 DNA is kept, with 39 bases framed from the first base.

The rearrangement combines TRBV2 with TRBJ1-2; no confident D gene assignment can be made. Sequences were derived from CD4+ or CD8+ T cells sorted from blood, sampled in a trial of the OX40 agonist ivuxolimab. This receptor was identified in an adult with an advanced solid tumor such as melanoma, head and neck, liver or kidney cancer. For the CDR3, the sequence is CASSDEKVDGYTF. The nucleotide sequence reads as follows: TGTGCCAGCAGTGATGAGAAGGTCGATGGCTACACCTTC. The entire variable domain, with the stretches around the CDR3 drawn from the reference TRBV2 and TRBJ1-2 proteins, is EPEVTQTPSHQVTQMGQEVILRCVPISNHLYFYWYRQILGQKVEFLVSFYNNEISEKSEIFDDQFSVERPDGSNFTLKIRSTKLEDSAMYFCASSDEKVDGYTFGSGTRLTVV.